This T cell receptor beta chain was recovered during a study of CD8 T cells in ankylosing spondylitis. Germline trimming cut 7 bases from V and 6 bases from J; bases unmatched to any gene: 9. Germline V gives CDR1 SGHAT, CDR2 FQNNGV. There are 14 residues in the CDR3. The study's findings and limits: Blood of patients with ankylosing spondylitis appeared to be characterized by a TCR beta motif of several highly homologous variants. In ankylosing spondylitis patients, matched synovial fluid reportedly showed significant enrichment of disease-linked clones. Clones that were linked to disease were CD8+ and were relatively rare in peripheral blood.

Note on this clonotype: Its specificity is not known.

Quantitative 5'-RACE with molecular barcodes generated TCR beta libraries. One entry per CDR3 protein results from TCRdb running MiXCR on the 5' RACE reads. The repertoire holds around 250,000 distinct CDR3 sequences, with roughly 10% as singletons. Sequences were obtained from blood, either unsorted or a sorted T cell fraction (not recorded which). The TCR originated in a male donor with ankylosing spondylitis or in good health (not recorded which). J is TRBJ2-1 and V is TRBV11-2, with 7 nucleotides matching TRBD1. The CDR3 nucleotides read TGTGCCAGCACCCAAGGGGGCCTTTTCAATGAGCAGTTCTTC. Protein product: CASTQGGLFNEQFF. The whole variable domain, filled in from reference TRBV11-2 and TRBJ2-1, reads EAGVAQSPRYKIIEKRQSVAFWCNPISGHATLYWYQQILGQGPKLLIQFQNNGVVDDSQLPKDRFSAERLKGVDSTLKIQPAKLEDSAVYLCASTQGGLFNEQFFGPGTRLTVL.